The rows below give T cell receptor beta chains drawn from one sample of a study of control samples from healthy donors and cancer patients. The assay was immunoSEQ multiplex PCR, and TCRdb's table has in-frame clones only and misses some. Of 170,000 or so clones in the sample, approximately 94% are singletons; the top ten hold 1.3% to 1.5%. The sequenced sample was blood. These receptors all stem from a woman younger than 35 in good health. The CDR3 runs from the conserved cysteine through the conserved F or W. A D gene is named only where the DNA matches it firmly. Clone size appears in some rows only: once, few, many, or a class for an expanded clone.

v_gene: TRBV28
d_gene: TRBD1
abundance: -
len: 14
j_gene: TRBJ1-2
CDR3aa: CASSPGQGTGGYTF
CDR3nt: TGTGCCAGCAGTCCTGGACAGGGGACGGGGGGCTACACCTTC

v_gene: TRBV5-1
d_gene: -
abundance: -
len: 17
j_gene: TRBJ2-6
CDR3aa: CASSLTTGRSGANVLTF
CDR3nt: TGCGCCAGCAGCTTGACGACAGGGAGGTCTGGGGCCAACGTCCTGACTTTC

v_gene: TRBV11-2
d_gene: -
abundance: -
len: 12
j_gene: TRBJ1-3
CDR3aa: CAGRDNQNTIYF
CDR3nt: TGTGCCGGTCGGGACAACCAAAACACCATATATTTT

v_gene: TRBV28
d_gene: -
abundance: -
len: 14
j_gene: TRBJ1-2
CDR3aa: CASSRQGQNYGYTF
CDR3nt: TGTGCCAGCAGTCGGCAGGGGCAAAACTATGGCTACACCTTC

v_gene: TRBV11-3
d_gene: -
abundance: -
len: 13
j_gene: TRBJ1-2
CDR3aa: CASSSWAQDGYTF
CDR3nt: TGTGCCAGCAGCTCCTGGGCTCAGGATGGCTACACCTTC

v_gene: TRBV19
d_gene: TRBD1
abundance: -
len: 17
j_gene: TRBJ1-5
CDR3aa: CASSLMYVGTGNQPQHF
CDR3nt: TGTGCCAGTAGTCTGATGTATGTGGGGACAGGGAATCAGCCCCAGCATTTT

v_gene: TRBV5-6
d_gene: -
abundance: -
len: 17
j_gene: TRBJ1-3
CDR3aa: CASSLRFGVESGNTIYF
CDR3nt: TGTGCCAGCAGCTTGAGGTTTGGTGTAGAATCTGGAAACACCATATATTTT

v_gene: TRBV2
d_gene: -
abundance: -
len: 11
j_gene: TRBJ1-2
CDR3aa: CASSEEWGYTF
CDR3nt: TGTGCCAGCAGTGAGGAGTGGGGCTACACCTTC

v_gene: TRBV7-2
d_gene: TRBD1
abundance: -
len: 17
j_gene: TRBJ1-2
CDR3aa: CASSLAGLTGGQDGYTF
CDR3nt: TGTGCCAGCAGCTTAGCGGGCCTAACAGGGGGCCAGGATGGCTACACCTTC

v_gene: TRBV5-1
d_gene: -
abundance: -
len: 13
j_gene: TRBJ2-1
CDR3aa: CASSQGGPNEQFF
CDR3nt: TGCGCCAGCAGCCAGGGGGGACCGAATGAGCAGTTCTTC

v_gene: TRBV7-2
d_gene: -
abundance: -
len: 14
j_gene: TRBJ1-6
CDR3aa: CASSYTWDHSPLHF
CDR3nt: TGTGCCAGCAGCTACACTTGGGATCATTCACCCCTCCACTTT

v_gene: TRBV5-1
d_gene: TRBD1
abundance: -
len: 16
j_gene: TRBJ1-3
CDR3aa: CASSLAGQGSGNTIYF
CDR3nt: TGCGCCAGCAGCTTGGCGGGACAGGGATCAGGAAACACCATATATTTT

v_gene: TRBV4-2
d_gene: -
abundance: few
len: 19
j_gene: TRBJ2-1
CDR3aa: CASSPIQRFGTGAPNEQFF
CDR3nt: TGTGCCAGCAGCCCTATCCAGAGATTTGGGACGGGGGCTCCCAATGAGCAGTTCTTC

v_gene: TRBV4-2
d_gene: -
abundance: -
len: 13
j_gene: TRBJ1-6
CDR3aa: CASSPEGNSPLHF
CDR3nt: TGTGCCAGCAGCCCGGAGGGAAATTCACCCCTCCACTTT

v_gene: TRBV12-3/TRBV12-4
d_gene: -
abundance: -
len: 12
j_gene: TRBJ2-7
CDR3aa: CASGRAGYEQYF
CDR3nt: TGTGCCAGCGGGCGGGCGGGGTACGAGCAGTACTTC

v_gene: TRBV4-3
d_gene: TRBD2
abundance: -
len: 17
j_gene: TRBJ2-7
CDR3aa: CASSQDRSSGHSYEQYF
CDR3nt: TGCGCCAGCAGCCAAGATAGGTCTAGCGGGCACTCCTACGAGCAGTACTTC

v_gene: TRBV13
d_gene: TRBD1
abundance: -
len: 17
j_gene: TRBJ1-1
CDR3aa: CASSLQGARDMNTEAFF
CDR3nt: TGTGCCAGCAGCTTGCAGGGGGCAAGAGACATGAACACTGAAGCTTTCTTT

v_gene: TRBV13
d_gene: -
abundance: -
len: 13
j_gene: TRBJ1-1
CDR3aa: CASSWDLAAEAFF
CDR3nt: TGTGCCAGCAGCTGGGACTTGGCGGCTGAAGCTTTCTTT

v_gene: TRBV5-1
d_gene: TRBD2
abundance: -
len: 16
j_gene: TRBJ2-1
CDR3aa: CASRPTSGGSYNEQFF
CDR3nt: TGCGCCAGCAGGCCGACTAGCGGGGGTTCCTACAATGAGCAGTTCTTC

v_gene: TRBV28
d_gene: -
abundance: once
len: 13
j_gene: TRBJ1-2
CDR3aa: CASSLIGGYGYTF
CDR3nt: TGTGCCAGCAGTTTGATTGGGGGCTATGGCTACACCTTC

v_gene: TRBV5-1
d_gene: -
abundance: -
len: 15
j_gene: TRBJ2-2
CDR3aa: CASSLQVGGTGELFF
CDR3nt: TGCGCCAGCAGCCTACAGGTTGGCGGGACCGGGGAGCTGTTTTTT

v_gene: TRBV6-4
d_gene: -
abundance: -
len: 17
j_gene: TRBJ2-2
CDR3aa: CASSLLGRAPNTGELFF
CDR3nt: TGTGCCAGCAGTCTCCTAGGGCGGGCTCCTAACACCGGGGAGCTGTTTTTT

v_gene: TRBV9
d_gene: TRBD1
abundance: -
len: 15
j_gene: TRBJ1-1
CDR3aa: CASTTTGAPNTEAFF
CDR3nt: TGTGCCAGCACCACAACAGGGGCCCCGAACACTGAAGCTTTCTTT

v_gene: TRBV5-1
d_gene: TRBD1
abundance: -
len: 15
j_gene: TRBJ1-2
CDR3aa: CASSAYRGANYGYTF
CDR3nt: TGCGCCAGCAGCGCCTACAGGGGAGCTAACTATGGCTACACCTTC

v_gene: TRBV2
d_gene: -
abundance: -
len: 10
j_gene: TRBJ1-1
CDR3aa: CASGAGSAFF
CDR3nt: TGTGCCAGCGGAGCAGGTTCGGCTTTCTTT

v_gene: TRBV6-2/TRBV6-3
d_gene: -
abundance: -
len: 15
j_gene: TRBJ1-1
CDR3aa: CASSPGGQGHTEAFF
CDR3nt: TGTGCCAGCAGCCCGGGGGGGCAGGGGCACACTGAAGCTTTCTTT

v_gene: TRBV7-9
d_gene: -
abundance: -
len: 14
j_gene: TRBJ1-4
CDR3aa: CATSAGTTNEKLFF
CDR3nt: TGTGCCACTTCAGCCGGGACAACTAATGAAAAACTGTTTTTT

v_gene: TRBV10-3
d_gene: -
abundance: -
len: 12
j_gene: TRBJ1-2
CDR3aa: CAIRESKGGYTF
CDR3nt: TGTGCCATCAGGGAATCAAAAGGTGGCTACACCTTC

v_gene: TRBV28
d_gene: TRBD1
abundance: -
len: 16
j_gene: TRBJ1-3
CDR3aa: CASSPSPGQEENTIYF
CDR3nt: TGTGCCAGCAGTCCGTCCCCGGGACAGGAGGAGAACACCATATATTTT

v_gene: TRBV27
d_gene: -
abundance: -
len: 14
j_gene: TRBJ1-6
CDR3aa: CASSGARFGSPLHF
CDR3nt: TGTGCCAGCAGTGGAGCCCGGTTTGGTTCACCCCTCCACTTT

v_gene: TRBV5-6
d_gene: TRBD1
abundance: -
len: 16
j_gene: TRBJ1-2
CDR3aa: CASSLKGQGADYGYTF
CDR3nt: TGTGCCAGCAGCTTGAAGGGACAGGGGGCAGACTATGGCTACACCTTC

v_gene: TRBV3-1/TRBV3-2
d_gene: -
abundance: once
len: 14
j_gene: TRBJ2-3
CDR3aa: CASSLRQFTDTQYF
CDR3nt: TGTGCCAGCAGCCTAAGGCAGTTCACAGATACGCAGTATTTT

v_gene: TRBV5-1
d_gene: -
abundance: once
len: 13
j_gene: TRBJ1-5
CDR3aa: CASSVAPDQPQHF
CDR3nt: TGCGCCAGCAGTGTGGCCCCTGATCAGCCCCAGCATTTT

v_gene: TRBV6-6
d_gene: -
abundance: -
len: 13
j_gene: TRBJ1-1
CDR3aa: CASSLSSPLEAFF
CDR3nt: TGTGCCAGCAGCCTCTCAAGTCCCCTTGAAGCTTTCTTT

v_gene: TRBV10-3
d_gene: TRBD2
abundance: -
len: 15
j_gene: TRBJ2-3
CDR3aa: CAISPGTSWTDTQYF
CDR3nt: TGTGCCATCAGTCCTGGGACTAGCTGGACAGATACGCAGTATTTT

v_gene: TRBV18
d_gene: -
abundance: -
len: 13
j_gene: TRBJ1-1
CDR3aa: CASSDPLNTEAFF
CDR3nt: TGTGCCAGCTCAGATCCATTGAACACTGAAGCTTTCTTT

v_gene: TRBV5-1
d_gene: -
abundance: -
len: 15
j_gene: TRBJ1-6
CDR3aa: CASSVTGVKDSPLHF
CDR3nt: TGCGCCAGCAGCGTGACAGGAGTGAAGGATTCACCCCTCCACTTT

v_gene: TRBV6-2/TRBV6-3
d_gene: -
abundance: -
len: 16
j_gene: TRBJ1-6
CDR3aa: CASSYLLGLSDSPLHF
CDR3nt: TGTGCCAGCAGTTACCTTTTGGGCCTATCGGATTCACCCCTCCACTTT

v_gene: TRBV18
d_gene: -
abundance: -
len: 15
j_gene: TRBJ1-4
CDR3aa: CASSPRTGGNEKLFF
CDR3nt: TGTGCCAGCTCTCCGCGGACGGGAGGTAATGAAAAACTGTTTTTT

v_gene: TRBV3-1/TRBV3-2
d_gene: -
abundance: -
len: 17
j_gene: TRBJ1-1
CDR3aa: CASSQEKTPQMNTEAFF
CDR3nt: TGTGCCAGCAGCCAAGAGAAGACGCCCCAGATGAACACTGAAGCTTTCTTT

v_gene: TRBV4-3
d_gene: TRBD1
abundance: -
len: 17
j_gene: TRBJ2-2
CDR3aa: CASSQDIGQGVGGELFF
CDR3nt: TGCGCCAGCAGCCAAGATATAGGACAGGGTGTGGGCGGGGAGCTGTTTTTT

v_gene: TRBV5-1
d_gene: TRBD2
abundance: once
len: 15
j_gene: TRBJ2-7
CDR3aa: CASSFGGSPRGEQYF
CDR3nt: TGCGCCAGCAGCTTCGGCGGGAGCCCCCGCGGTGAGCAGTACTTC

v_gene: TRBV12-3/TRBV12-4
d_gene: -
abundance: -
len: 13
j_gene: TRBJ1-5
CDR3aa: CASSRASNQPQHF
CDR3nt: TGTGCCAGCAGCCGGGCCAGCAATCAGCCCCAGCATTTT

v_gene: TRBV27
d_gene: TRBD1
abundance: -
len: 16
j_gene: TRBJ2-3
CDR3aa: CASPPLRDRERDTQYF
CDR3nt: TGTGCCAGCCCTCCTCTCCGGGACAGGGAGAGAGATACGCAGTATTTT

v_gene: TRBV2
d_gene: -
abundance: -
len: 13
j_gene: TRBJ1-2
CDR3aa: CASSGQPRYGYTF
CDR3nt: TGTGCCAGCAGTGGACAACCGAGATATGGCTACACCTTC